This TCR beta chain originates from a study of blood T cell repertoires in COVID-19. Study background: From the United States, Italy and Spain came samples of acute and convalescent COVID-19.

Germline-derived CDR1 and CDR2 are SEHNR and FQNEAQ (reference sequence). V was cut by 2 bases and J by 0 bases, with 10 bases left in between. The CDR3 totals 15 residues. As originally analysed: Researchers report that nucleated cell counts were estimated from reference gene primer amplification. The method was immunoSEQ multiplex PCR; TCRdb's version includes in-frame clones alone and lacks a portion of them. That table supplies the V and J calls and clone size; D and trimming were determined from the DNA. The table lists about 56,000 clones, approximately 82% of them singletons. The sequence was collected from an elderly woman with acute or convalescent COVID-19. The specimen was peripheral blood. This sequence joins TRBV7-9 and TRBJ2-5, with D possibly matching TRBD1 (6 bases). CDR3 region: CASSLNTGYQETQYF. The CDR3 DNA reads TGTGCCAGCAGCTTAAATACAGGGTACCAAGAGACCCAGTACTTC.